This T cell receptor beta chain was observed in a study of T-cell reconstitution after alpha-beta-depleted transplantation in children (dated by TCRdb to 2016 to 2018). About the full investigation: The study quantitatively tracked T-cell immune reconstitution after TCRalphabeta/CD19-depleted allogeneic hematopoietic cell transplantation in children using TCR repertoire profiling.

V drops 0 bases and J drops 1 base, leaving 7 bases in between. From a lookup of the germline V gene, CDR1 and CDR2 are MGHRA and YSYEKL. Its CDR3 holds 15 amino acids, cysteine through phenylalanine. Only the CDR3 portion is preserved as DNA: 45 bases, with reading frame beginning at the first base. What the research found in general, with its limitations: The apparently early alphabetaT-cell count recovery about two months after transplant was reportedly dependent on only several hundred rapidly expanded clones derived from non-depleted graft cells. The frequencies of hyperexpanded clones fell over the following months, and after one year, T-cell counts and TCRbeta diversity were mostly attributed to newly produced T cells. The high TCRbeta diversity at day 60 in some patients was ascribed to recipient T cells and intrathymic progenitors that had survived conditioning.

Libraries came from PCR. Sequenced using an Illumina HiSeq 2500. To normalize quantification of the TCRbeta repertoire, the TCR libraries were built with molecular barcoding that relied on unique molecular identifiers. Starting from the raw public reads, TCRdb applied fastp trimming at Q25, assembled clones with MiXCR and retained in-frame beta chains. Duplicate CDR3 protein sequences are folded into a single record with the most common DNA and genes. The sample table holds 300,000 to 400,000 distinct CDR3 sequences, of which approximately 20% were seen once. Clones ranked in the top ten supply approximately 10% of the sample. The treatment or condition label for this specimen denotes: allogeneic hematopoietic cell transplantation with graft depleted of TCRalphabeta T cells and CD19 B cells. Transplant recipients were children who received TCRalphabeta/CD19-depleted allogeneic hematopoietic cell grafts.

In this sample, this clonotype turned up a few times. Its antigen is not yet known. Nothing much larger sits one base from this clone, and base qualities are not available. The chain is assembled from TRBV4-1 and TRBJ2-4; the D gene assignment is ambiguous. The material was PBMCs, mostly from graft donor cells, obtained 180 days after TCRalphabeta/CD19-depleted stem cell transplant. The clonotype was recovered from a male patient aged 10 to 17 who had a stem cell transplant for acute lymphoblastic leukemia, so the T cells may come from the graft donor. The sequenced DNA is TGCGCCAGCAGCCAAGATCCCGCCGCCAAAAACATTCAGTACTTC. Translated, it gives CASSQDPAAKNIQYF.